The 9 T cell receptor beta chains given below trace back to one sample, sequenced in a study of blood T cell repertoires in COVID-19. Some clones are missing from TCRdb's copy, which holds only in-frame ones; the method was immunoSEQ multiplex PCR. In the table there are 140,000 to 150,000 clones, approximately 80% of which are singletons. Sequenced material: peripheral blood. Receptors were obtained from a woman aged 35 to 49 with active or convalescent COVID-19.

The genes are TRBV28 and TRBJ2-4, with TRBD1 identical over 7 bases. Germline V gene lookup returns CDR1 MDHEN and CDR2 SYDVKM. The V gene end was trimmed by 4 bases and the J gene end by 0 bases; junction bases not matched to a gene: 3. This CDR3 region has 15 residues. CDR3 sequence: CASSSGGIAKNIQYF. DNA for the CDR3: TGTGCCAGCAGTTCAGGGGGTATAGCCAAAAACATTCAGTACTTC.

This chain uses TRBV6-4 with TRBJ1-1; tentative D call: TRBD1 (6 bases). Trimming cost V 7 bases and J 0 bases, with 15 bases left between them. This CDR3 has 15 amino acids. The germline CDR1 and CDR2 sequences are MRHNA and SNTAGT. This chain's CDR3 is CASKVTGQMNTEAFF. CDR3 coding DNA: TGTGCCAGCAAGGTCACCGGACAGATGAACACTGAAGCTTTCTTT.

The sample holds a few counts of this clone. The chain recombines TRBV19 with TRBJ1-5; D gene unclear. The CDR3 has 9 amino acids. Germline V gene sequence: CDR1 LNHDA, CDR2 SQIVND (reference sequence). V was cut by 6 bases and J by 10 bases, with 4 bases left in between. Here the CDR3 reads CASRAPQHF. The CDR3 coding sequence is TGTGCCAGTAGGGCCCCCCAGCATTTT.

V and J are TRBV9 and TRBJ1-5; D not certain. The CDR3 extends over 15 amino acids. V dropped 0 bases and J dropped 6 bases, with 13 bases sitting between them. Germline V lookup: CDR1 SGDLS, CDR2 YYNGEE. As DNA, the CDR3 is TGTGCCAGCAGCGTAGATTCCGGGTTTAGTCAGCCCCAGCATTTT. Translated, it gives CASSVDSGFSQPQHF. Full variable domain (missing parts from reference TRBV9 and TRBJ1-5): DSGVTQTPKHLITATGQRVTLRCSPRSGDLSVYWYQQSLDQGLQFLIQYYNGEERAKGNILERFSAQQFPDLHSELNLSSLELGDSALYFCASSVDSGFSQPQHFGDGTRLSIL.

This clone was observed once. The chain is built from TRBV24-1 and TRBJ1-5; 7 bases are a match to TRBD1. Germline V lookup: CDR1 KGHDR, CDR2 SFDVKD. The CDR3 is made up of 14 amino acids. V gave up 4 bases and J gave up 5 bases; unmatched junction bases: 4. Here the CDR3 DNA reads TGTGCCACCAGTGAAGGTAGGGGGCATCAGCCCCAGCATTTT. It specifies CATSEGRGHQPQHF.

The rearrangement uses TRBV28 and TRBJ1-2, with D maybe TRBD1 (6 bases). Germline V gene sequence: CDR1 MDHEN, CDR2 SYDVKM. With 1 base removed from V and 2 bases from J, the gap between germline ends came to 8 bases. The CDR3 sequence is 14 residues long. CDR3 bases: TGTGCCAGCAGTTTATTTCAGGGGAACTATGGCTACACCTTC. Its translation: CASSLFQGNYGYTF.

In this sample, this clone turned up once. This sequence joins TRBV6-6 and TRBJ1-4; D is ambiguous. The CDR3 covers 12 residues. The germline V and J ends were trimmed by 0 bases and 8 bases, with 4 bases remaining between them. Per the germline V gene, CDR1 is MNHNY and CDR2 is SVGAGI (reference sequence). CDR3 nucleotides: TGTGCCAGCAGTTACTCCCGGGAAAAACTGTTTTTT. This gives the protein CASSYSREKLFF.

This clone was observed a few times. The chain uses TRBV18 and TRBJ1-4; D gene ambiguous. The CDR3 totals 14 residues. Between the trimmed V and J ends, which lost 6 bases and 4 bases, there was a span of 12 bases. CDR1 KGHSH and CDR2 LQKENI come from the germline V gene. The CDR3 DNA sequence: TGTGCCAGCTCCCCCCGAGGGAGTAATGAAAAACTGTTTTTT. It codes for CASSPRGSNEKLFF.

This clone turned up a few times. This chain joins TRBV28 and TRBJ2-4; 8 positions agree with TRBD2. The CDR3 has 15 residues. Germline V gene sequence: CDR1 MDHEN, CDR2 SYDVKM. J lost 1 base, V lost 8 bases, and 7 bases had no gene match. CDR3 in amino acids: CASVNGGAAKNIQYF. The CDR3 DNA is TGTGCCAGCGTTAACGGGGGGGCGGCCAAAAACATTCAGTACTTC.